This TCR beta chain was documented in a study of T cell responses to AZD1222 COVID-19 vaccine. Assay used: immunoSEQ multiplex PCR; TCRdb lists only in-frame clones, some missing. The sample includes roughly 80,000 clones, 92% of them seen just once. From germline, CDR1 is SQVTM and CDR2 ANQGSEA. The CDR3 totals 14 residues. V lost 6 bases and J lost 5; bases outside the gene matches: 8. The receptor's source is an adult in good health. J is TRBJ2-3 and V is TRBV29-1; 10 nucleotides match TRBD1. Sequenced material: peripheral blood, taken on day 0 of AZD1222 vaccination. The CDR3 sequence: CSVGTGVVGDTQYF. The CDR3 coding sequence is TGCAGCGTGGGGACAGGGGTGGTTGGAGATACGCAGTATTTT.